This T cell receptor (beta chain) was identified during a study of vaccination and CD4 T cells after COVID-19. Study background: Convalescent participants consisted of six males and four females, two being Hispanic. Post-COVID draws followed diagnosis by a median 101 days (range 35 to 161). The stimulus for the cells was overlapping spike peptides derived from SARS-CoV-2, HCoV-NL63, HCoV-OC43 and HCoV-229E.

Treatment here: approximately nine-day PBMC culture with coronavirus spike peptide pools or control peptides (ViraFEST assay). From germline, CDR1 is GTSNPN and CDR2 SVGIG (reference sequence). With 0 bases removed from V and 6 bases from J, the gap between germline ends came to 9 bases. The CDR3 totals 13 residues. The Oncomine TCR Beta short-read assay generated sequence data from the DNA of cultured CD4+ T cells. Each CDR3 protein gets one entry after TCRdb re-called the PCR reads with MiXCR. The repertoire holds over 20,000 distinct CDR3 sequences, roughly 44% seen once, with 15% to 20% in the top ten. Comment on this clonotype: The antigen remains unidentified.

The TCR sequence derives from a human donor who received a COVID-19 vaccine. Material: CD4+ T cells from blood, cultured in vitro, obtained before SARS-CoV-2 vaccination. The chain couples TRBV30 to TRBJ1-5; maybe TRBD1 (6 bases). Written as DNA, the CDR3 is TGTGCCTGGAGTGTACAGGGAGGTCAGCCCCAGCATTTT. It encodes CAWSVQGGQPQHF.